The present entry profiles one T cell receptor (beta chain) with its context. The target antigen is unknown. The sample comes from a study of cytotoxic CD8 clonotypes in ibrutinib-treated CLL. Whole-study context: Following treatment for a median roughly twelve months, range 6 to 36, response samples were then taken. Study findings and constraints: The clonality rise at ibrutinib response reflected private clonotype expansion. Before falling back toward baseline at progression, clonality had risen at the time of ibrutinib response.

The CDR3 is 14 residues long. The junction had 0 bases not matched to a gene; V was cut back by 0 bases and J by 4 bases. CDR1 is SGDLS, CDR2 YYNGEE, per germline. The table came from immunoSEQ multiplex PCR; TCRdb's copy has only in-frame clones and leaves some out. Of fewer than 150,000 clones listed, 84% were seen once; the top ten hold 3% to 4%. The starting material was PBMCs, obtained after 24 months of ibrutinib treatment. V gene TRBV9 combines with J gene TRBJ1-2, with 10 bases fitting TRBD1. The sequence derives from a human donor with chronic lymphocytic leukemia. As DNA, the CDR3 is TGTGCCAGCAGCGTAGGGACAGGGGGCTATGGCTACACCTTC. This codes for CASSVGTGGYGYTF.